A selection of T cell receptor beta chains follows, all from one sample in a study of technical replicates of blood from several donors. The method was immunoSEQ multiplex PCR; TCRdb's version includes in-frame clones alone and lacks a portion of them. The sample gives about 83,000 clones, approximately 92% of which show up once; around 0.24% is in the top ten. The specimen sequenced was T cells isolated from PBMCs. These receptors were collected from a human donor in good health. The CDR3 runs from the conserved cysteine through the conserved F or W. A D gene is named only where the DNA matches it firmly.

TRBV7-7	TRBJ2-1	TRBD2	CASSRISGGGDEQFF
TRBV7-6	TRBJ2-6	.	CASSSYRGSLGANVLTF
TRBV11-2	TRBJ1-3	.	CASSLSEGYGNTIYF
TRBV5-1	TRBJ2-1	TRBD1	CASSIGTGAYNEQFF
TRBV28	TRBJ1-4	.	CASSPPTANEKLFF
TRBV19	TRBJ2-7	.	CASSISGTNPRNEQYF
TRBV6-5	TRBJ1-1	.	CASSYSSAGTEAFF
TRBV16	TRBJ1-5	.	CASSREEIASNQPQHF
TRBV5-1	TRBJ2-5	TRBD1	CASSGQGGDGETQYF
TRBV4-2	TRBJ1-1	.	CASSQGYRGSNTEAFF
TRBV9	TRBJ2-3	.	CASSVTPLDTDTQYF
TRBV2	TRBJ2-1	TRBD2	CASSDPAGVENEQFF
TRBV28	TRBJ2-7	TRBD2	CASSLSAGLRSYEQYF
TRBV6-5	TRBJ2-7	.	CASRRGGAIGNEQYF
TRBV7-2	TRBJ1-6	TRBD1	CASSPRDRTYNSPLHF
TRBV2	TRBJ1-5	.	CASSAVGNQPQHF
TRBV11-3	TRBJ2-7	.	CASSSPTESSYEQYF
TRBV4-1	TRBJ2-5	.	CASSQIVMETQYF
TRBV6-1	TRBJ2-7	.	CASSEGDFTSYEQYF
TRBV19	TRBJ2-1	TRBD2	CASSRLAGPVSYNEQFF
TRBV6-1	TRBJ1-6	.	CASSEAITVYNSPLHF
TRBV6-5	TRBJ2-5	TRBD1	CASSSTGVGTQYF
TRBV6-1	TRBJ2-7	.	CASTQTGLFYEQYF
TRBV6-1	TRBJ1-4	.	CASQDDAEKLFF
TRBV7-8	TRBJ2-5	.	CASSLKLTIETQYF
TRBV2	TRBJ1-4	.	CASIPDGVNEKLFF
TRBV27	TRBJ1-2	.	CASRPRGIYGYTF
TRBV27	TRBJ2-3	.	CASSIGQTLTDTQYF
TRBV11-2	TRBJ2-3	.	CASRQDTGDPSTDTQYF
TRBV12-1	TRBJ2-6	.	CASSFEETSGRKDAGANVLTF
TRBV6-6	TRBJ2-1	TRBD2	CASSYSTRLAKNEQFF
TRBV27	TRBJ1-6	TRBD1	CASSLGTGNSPLHF
TRBV7-2	TRBJ2-7	.	CASSPRTGLLVTEQYF
TRBV20-1	TRBJ1-2	.	CSAATVYGYTF
TRBV6-5	TRBJ1-2	.	CASRKHNANYGYTF
TRBV29-1	TRBJ2-7	.	CSARTGGRTYEQYF
TRBV5-4	TRBJ2-1	TRBD2	CASRPPGLAGGEEQFF
TRBV7-9	TRBJ2-1	TRBD2	CASSSPARASGSSYNEQFF
TRBV6-1	TRBJ1-5	.	CASSVKQGSGNQPQHF
TRBV14	TRBJ2-4	TRBD2	CASSLRTLSGSEDIQYF
TRBV9	TRBJ2-3	.	CASSVAGGYSTDTQYF
TRBV27	TRBJ2-7	TRBD2	CASRDFGTSGRYF
TRBV6-1	TRBJ1-5	TRBD1	CASRRQGGNQPQHF
TRBV6-4	TRBJ2-3	.	CASAVGATDTQYF
TRBV5-4	TRBJ1-3	.	CASSFIAEGHSPGNTIYF
TRBV6-1	TRBJ2-7	.	CASSERRSSYEQYF
TRBV7-2	TRBJ1-2	TRBD1	CASSPRTGDGYTF
TRBV2	TRBJ2-5	.	CASATPTRTQYF
TRBV28	TRBJ1-2	TRBD1	CASSFGQGAYGYTF
TRBV5-1	TRBJ2-5	.	CASTFLRAETQYF
TRBV5-4	TRBJ1-2	TRBD1	CASSMTGTAYGYTF
TRBV21-1	TRBJ2-5	.	CASSLPVGRRETQYF
TRBV5-4	TRBJ1-3	TRBD1	CASSIDRDSGNTIYF
TRBV2	TRBJ2-2	TRBD1	CASSVTGVDTGELFF
TRBV29-1	TRBJ2-3	.	CSGATGPTDTQYF
TRBV10-3	TRBJ1-1	.	CAITAEAANTEAFF
TRBV6-5	TRBJ1-2	.	CASSLGRNYGYTF
TRBV2	TRBJ2-2	.	CASSVVTTSGGELFF
TRBV19	TRBJ2-7	.	CASSIFGRAGGYEQYF